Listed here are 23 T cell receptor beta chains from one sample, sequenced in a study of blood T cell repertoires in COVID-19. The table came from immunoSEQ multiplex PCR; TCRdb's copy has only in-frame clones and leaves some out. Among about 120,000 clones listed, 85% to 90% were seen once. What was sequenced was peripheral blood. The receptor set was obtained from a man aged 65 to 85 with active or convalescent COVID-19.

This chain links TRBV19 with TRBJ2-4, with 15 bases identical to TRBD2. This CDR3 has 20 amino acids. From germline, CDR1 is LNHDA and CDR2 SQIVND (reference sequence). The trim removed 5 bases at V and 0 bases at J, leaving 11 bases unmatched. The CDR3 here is CASSVPRTSGRGVAKNIQYF. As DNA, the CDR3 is TGTGCCAGTAGTGTCCCCCGGACTAGCGGGAGGGGGGTAGCCAAAAACATTCAGTACTTC.

The DNA of the CDR3 is TGTGCCAGCAGAGGCAGGGCCTATAGCAATCAGCCCCAGCATTTT. This sequence encodes CASRGRAYSNQPQHF. The chain carries TRBV2 and TRBJ1-5; TRBD1 is a possible D gene (5 bases). V lost 6 bases and J lost 0, with 12 bases in between. Germline values: CDR1 SNHLY, CDR2 FYNNEI. CDR3 length: 15 residues.

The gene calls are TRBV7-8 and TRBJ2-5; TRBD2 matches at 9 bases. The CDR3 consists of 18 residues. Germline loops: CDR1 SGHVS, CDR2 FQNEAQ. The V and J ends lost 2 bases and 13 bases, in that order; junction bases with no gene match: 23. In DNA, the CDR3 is TGTGCCAGCAGCTTATACGAAGCTAGCGGGACCTCCGGAGAGATCGCGTACTTC. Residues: CASSLYEASGTSGEIAYF.

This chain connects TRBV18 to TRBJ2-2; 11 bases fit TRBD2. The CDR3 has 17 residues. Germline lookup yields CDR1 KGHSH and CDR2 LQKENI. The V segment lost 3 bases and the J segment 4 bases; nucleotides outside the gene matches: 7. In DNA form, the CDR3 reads TGTGCCAGCTCACCGGGGACTAGCGGTGTCGGCACCGGGGAGCTGTTTTTT. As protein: CASSPGTSGVGTGELFF.

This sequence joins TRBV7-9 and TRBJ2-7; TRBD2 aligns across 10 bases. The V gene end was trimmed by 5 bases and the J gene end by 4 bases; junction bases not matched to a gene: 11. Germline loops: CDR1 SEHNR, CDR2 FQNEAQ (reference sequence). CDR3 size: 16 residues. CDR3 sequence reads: CASSRDAGLASYEQYF. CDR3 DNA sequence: TGTGCCAGCAGCCGCGACGCGGGACTAGCGTCGTACGAGCAGTACTTC.

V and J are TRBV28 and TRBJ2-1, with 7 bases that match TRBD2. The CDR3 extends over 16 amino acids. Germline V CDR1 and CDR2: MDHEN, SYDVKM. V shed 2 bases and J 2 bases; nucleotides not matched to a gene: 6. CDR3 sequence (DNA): TGTGCCAGCAGTTTACCGGCGGGAGCGCCCTACAATGAGCAGTTCTTC. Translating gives CASSLPAGAPYNEQFF.

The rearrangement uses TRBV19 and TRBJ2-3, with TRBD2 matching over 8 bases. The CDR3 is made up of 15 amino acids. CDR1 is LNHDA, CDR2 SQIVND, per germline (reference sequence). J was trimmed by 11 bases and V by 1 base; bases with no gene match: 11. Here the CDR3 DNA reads TGTGCCAGTAGTATAGCGGGAGGGCAATTGGAGGTGCAGTATTTT. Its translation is CASSIAGGQLEVQYF.

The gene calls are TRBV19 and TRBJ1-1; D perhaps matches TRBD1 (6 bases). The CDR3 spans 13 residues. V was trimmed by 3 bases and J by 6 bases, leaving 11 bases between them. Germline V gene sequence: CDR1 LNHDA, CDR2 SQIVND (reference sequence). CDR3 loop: CASSIGTGPEAFF. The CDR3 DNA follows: TGTGCCAGTAGTATCGGAACAGGGCCTGAAGCTTTCTTT.

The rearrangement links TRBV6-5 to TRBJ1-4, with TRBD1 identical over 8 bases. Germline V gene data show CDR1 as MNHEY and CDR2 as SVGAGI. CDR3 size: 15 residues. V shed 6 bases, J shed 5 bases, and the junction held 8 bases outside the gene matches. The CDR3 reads CASSTRQGRNEKLFF. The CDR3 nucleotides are TGTGCCAGCAGCACGAGACAGGGGAGGAATGAAAAACTGTTTTTT.

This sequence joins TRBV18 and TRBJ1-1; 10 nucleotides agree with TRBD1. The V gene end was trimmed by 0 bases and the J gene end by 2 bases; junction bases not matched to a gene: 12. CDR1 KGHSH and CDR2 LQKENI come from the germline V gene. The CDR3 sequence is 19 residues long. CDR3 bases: TGTGCCAGCTCACCACCGGGACAGGGGCCGATTTTTTCAAACACTGAAGCTTTCTTT. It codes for CASSPPGQGPIFSNTEAFF.

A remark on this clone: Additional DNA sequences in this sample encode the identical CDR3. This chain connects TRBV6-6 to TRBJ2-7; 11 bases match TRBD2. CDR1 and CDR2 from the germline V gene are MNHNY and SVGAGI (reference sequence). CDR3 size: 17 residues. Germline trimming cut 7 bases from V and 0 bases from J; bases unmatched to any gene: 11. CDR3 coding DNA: TGTGCCAGCACTCGGACTAGCGGGCCCTCTTCCTCCTACGAGCAGTACTTC. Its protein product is CASTRTSGPSSSYEQYF.

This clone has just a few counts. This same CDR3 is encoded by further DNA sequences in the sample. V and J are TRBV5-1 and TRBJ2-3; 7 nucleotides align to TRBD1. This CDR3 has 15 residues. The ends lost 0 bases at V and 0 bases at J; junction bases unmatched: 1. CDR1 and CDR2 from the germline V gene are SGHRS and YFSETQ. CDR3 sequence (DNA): TGCGCCAGCAGCTTGGAGGGACAGAGCACAGATACGCAGTATTTT. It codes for CASSLEGQSTDTQYF.

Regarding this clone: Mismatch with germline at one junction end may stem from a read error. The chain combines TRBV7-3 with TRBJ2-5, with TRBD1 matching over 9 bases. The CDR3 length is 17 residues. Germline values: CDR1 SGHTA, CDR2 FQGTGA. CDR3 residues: CASSLTGGGSGGETQYF. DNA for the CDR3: TGTGCCAGCAGCCTAACAGGGGGCGGCTCCGGGGGAGAGACCCAGTACTTC.

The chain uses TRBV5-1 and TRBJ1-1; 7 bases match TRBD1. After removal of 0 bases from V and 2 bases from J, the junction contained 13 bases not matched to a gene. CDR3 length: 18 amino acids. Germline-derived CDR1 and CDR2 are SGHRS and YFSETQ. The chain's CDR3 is CASSLDGATQGPNTEAFF. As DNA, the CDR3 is TGCGCCAGCAGCTTGGATGGGGCGACACAGGGGCCAAACACTGAAGCTTTCTTT.

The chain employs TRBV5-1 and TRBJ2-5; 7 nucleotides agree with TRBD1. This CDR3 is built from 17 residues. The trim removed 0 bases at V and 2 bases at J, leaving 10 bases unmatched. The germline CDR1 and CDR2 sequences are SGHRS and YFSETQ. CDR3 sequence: CASSLARTGQTQETQYF. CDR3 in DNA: TGCGCCAGCAGCTTGGCCCGGACGGGACAGACTCAAGAGACCCAGTACTTC. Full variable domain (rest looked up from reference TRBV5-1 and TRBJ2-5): KAGVTQTPRYLIKTRGQQVTLSCSPISGHRSVSWYQQTPGQGLQFLFEYFSETQRNKGNFPGRFSGRQFSNSRSEMNVSTLELGDSALYLCASSLARTGQTQETQYFGPGTRLLVL.

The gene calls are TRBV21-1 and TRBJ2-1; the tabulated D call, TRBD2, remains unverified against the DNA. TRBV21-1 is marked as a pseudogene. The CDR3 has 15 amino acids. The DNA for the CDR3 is TGTGCCAGCAGTACGCGACTAGCACCCTACAATGAGCAGTTCTTC. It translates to CASSTRLAPYNEQFF.

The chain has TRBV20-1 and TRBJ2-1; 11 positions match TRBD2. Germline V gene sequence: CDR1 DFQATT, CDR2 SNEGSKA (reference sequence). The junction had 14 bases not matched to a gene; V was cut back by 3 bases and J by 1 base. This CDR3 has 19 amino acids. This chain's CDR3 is CSASGPAWTSGQSYNEQFF. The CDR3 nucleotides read TGCAGTGCTAGTGGCCCGGCCTGGACTAGCGGGCAGTCCTACAATGAGCAGTTCTTC.

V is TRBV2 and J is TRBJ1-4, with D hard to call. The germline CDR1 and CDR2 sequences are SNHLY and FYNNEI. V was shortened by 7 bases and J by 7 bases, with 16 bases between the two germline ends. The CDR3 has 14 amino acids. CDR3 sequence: CASKRGGMGEKLFF. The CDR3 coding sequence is TGTGCCAGCAAACGGGGAGGGATGGGTGAAAAACTGTTTTTT. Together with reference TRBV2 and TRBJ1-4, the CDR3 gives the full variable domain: EPEVTQTPSHQVTQMGQEVILRCVPISNHLYFYWYRQILGQKVEFLVSFYNNEISEKSEIFDDQFSVERPDGSNFTLKIRSTKLEDSAMYFCASKRGGMGEKLFFGSGTQLSVL.

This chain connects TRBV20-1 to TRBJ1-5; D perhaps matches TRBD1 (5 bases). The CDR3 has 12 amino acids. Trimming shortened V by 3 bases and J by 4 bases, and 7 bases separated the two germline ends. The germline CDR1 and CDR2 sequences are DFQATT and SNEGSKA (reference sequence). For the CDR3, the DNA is TGCAGTGCTAGTCCAGGGAATCAGCCCCAGCATTTT. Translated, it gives CSASPGNQPQHF.

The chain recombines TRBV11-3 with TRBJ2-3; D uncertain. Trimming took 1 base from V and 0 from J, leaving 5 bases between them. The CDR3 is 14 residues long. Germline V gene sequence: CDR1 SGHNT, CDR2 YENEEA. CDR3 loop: CASSLGHSTDTQYF. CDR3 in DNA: TGTGCCAGCAGCTTAGGGCATAGCACAGATACGCAGTATTTT.

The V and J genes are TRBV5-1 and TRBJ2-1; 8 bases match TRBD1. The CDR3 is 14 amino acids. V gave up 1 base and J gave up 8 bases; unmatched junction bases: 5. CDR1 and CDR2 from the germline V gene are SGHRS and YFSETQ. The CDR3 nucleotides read TGCGCCAGCAGCTTGCAGGGGGCTAGGGATGAGCAGTTCTTC. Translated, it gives CASSLQGARDEQFF.

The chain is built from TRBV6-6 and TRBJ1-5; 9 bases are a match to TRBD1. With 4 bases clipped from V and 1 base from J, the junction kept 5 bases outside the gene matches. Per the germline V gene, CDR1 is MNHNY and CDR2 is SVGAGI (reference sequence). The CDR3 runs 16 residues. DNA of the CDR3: TGTGCCAGCAGTTTCCTACAGGGGGCGAGCAATCAGCCCCAGCATTTT. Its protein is CASSFLQGASNQPQHF.

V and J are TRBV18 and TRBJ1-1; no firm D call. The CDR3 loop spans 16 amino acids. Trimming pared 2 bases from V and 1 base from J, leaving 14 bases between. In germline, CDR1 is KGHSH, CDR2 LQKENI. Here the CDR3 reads CASSPGLYQANTEAFF. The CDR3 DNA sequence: TGTGCCAGCTCACCAGGGCTTTACCAGGCGAACACTGAAGCTTTCTTT.